The 19 T cell receptor beta chains below come from one sample, sequenced in a study of beta chain features in type 1 diabetes. The entirety of the isolated RNA underwent reverse transcription, so expressed TCRB transcripts were sequenced. This table comes from immunoSEQ multiplex PCR, and its TCRdb copy is limited to in-frame clones, with some not included. The table records approximately 17,000 clones, 55% of them present only once. The material sequenced was stem cell memory CD4+ T cells from blood. The receptors here all came from a woman under 30 in good health.

The V call is TRBV19, the J call TRBJ1-1; tentatively, D is TRBD1 (5 bases). This CDR3 comprises 14 residues. Germline CDR1 and CDR2: LNHDA and SQIVND (reference sequence). Trimming left V 1 base short and J 0 bases short, with 6 bases between. CDR3 amino acids: CASSIAQVNTEAFF. DNA for the CDR3: TGTGCCAGTAGTATAGCACAGGTGAACACTGAAGCTTTCTTT. The full variable domain, its missing parts supplied by reference TRBV19 and TRBJ1-1, is DGGITQSPKYLFRKEGQNVTLSCEQNLNHDAMYWYRQDPGQGLRLIYYSQIVNDFQKGDIAEGYSVSREKKESFPLTVTSAQKNPTAFYLCASSIAQVNTEAFFGQGTRLTVV.

A few counts support this clone. The V and J genes are TRBV2 and TRBJ2-3, with D perhaps matching TRBD2 (5 bases). This CDR3 comprises 15 residues. V was cut by 3 bases and J by 0 bases, with 10 bases left in between. CDR1 is SNHLY, CDR2 FYNNEI, per germline. The CDR3 loop reads CASSDLGASTDTQYF. CDR3 sequence (DNA): TGTGCCAGCAGTGACTTGGGAGCTAGCACAGATACGCAGTATTTT. Complete variable domain (other parts from reference TRBV2 and TRBJ2-3): EPEVTQTPSHQVTQMGQEVILRCVPISNHLYFYWYRQILGQKVEFLVSFYNNEISEKSEIFDDQFSVERPDGSNFTLKIRSTKLEDSAMYFCASSDLGASTDTQYFGPGTRLTVL.

This chain connects TRBV7-9 to TRBJ1-2, with D perhaps matching TRBD1 (6 bases). CDR3 length equals 15 residues. CDR1 is SEHNR, CDR2 FQNEAQ, per germline (reference sequence). Trimming removed 3 bases at V and 4 bases at J, with 15 bases between. The CDR3 DNA reads TGTGCCAGCAGCTTTAATTCGGACAGCGTCTATGGCTACACCTTC. Translation: CASSFNSDSVYGYTF.

This clone was seen more than once but under ten times. V gene TRBV30 combines with J gene TRBJ1-1; 11 nucleotides line up with TRBD1. Germline V gene sequence: CDR1 GTSNPN, CDR2 SVGIG (reference sequence). This CDR3 contains 16 residues. The ends lost 2 bases at V and 3 bases at J; junction bases unmatched: 8. The CDR3 nucleotides read TGTGCCTGGAGTTGGACAGGGGGCTTCCCCTACACTGAAGCTTTCTTT. It specifies CAWSWTGGFPYTEAFF.

This chain joins TRBV6-5 and TRBJ1-5; no reliable D call. Germline V gene sequence: CDR1 MNHEY, CDR2 SVGAGI. This CDR3 region has 16 residues. V lost 4 bases, J lost 0 bases, and 13 bases lay in between. The chain's CDR3 is CASSSDWGASNQPQHF. The CDR3 coding sequence is TGTGCCAGCAGTTCGGACTGGGGTGCTAGCAATCAGCCCCAGCATTTT.

The CDR3 loop reads CASSQFLLAGGTYEQYF. In nucleotides, the CDR3 is TGTGCCAGCAGCCAGTTCCTACTAGCGGGAGGAACCTACGAGCAGTACTTC. This rearrangement joins TRBV14 to TRBJ2-7; 12 bases match TRBD2. Germline lookup yields CDR1 SGHDN and CDR2 FVKESK. The CDR3 has 17 residues. Trimming took 3 bases from V and 2 from J; bases not matched to a gene: 8.

The V gene is TRBV11-2, the J gene TRBJ2-5; D is perhaps TRBD2 (6 bases). The CDR3 runs 14 residues. The ends were cut back, 5 bases at V and 2 bases at J, with 12 bases in the middle. In germline, CDR1 is SGHAT, CDR2 FQNNGV. CDR3 DNA sequence: TGTGCCAGCAGCCCCTTCGGGACTCAAGAGACCCAGTACTTC. Encoded protein: CASSPFGTQETQYF.

The chain employs TRBV20-1 and TRBJ2-7; D remains ambiguous. CDR1 and CDR2 (germline): DFQATT, SNEGSKA (reference sequence). The CDR3 loop spans 11 amino acids. V dropped 2 bases and J dropped 3 bases, with 5 bases sitting between them. The CDR3 protein is CSARNIYEQYF. CDR3 bases: TGCAGTGCTAGAAACATCTACGAGCAGTACTTC.

The chain combines TRBV6-1 with TRBJ1-1; D remains unclear. Trimming pared 7 bases from V and 11 bases from J, leaving 14 bases between. Germline V gene sequence: CDR1 MNHNS, CDR2 SASEGT. This CDR3 comprises 11 residues. CDR3 protein: CASTTQPGAFF. The CDR3 DNA reads TGTGCCAGCACCACCCAGCCCGGGGCTTTCTTT.

This clone has more than one count but fewer than ten. This chain links TRBV5-4 with TRBJ2-3, with TRBD2 matching over 8 bases. This CDR3 is built from 17 residues. V shed 0 bases, J shed 2 bases, and the junction held 8 bases outside the gene matches. Per germline, CDR1 SGHNT and CDR2 YYREEE (reference sequence). The CDR3 reads CASSLGGASGPTDTQYF. CDR3 coding DNA: TGTGCCAGCAGCTTGGGAGGGGCTAGCGGGCCCACAGATACGCAGTATTTT.

This chain joins TRBV5-1 and TRBJ2-2, with TRBD2 matching 11 bases. J lost 5 bases, V lost 4 bases, and 4 bases had no gene match. In germline, CDR1 is SGHRS, CDR2 YFSETQ. There are 15 residues in the CDR3. The CDR3 reads CASSRGLADTGELFF. The CDR3 nucleotides are TGCGCCAGCAGCCGGGGACTAGCGGATACCGGGGAGCTGTTTTTT.

A few counts support this clone. This chain joins TRBV7-2 and TRBJ1-5; D is undetermined. Per germline, CDR1 SGHTA and CDR2 FQGNSA. Trimming left V 1 base short and J 2 bases short, with 9 bases between. The CDR3 extends over 15 amino acids. The CDR3 nucleotides read TGTGCCAGCAGCTTAGACTCCAATGGCAATCAGCCCCAGCATTTT. This translates into CASSLDSNGNQPQHF.

This clone came up once. V is TRBV19 and J is TRBJ1-5, with D unresolved. Trimming pared 2 bases from V and 4 bases from J, leaving 9 bases between. The CDR3 covers 14 residues. From germline, CDR1 is LNHDA and CDR2 SQIVND (reference sequence). The CDR3 here is CASSIIDKNQPQHF. The CDR3 nucleotides are TGTGCCAGTAGTATAATAGACAAAAATCAGCCCCAGCATTTT.

The chain joins TRBV18 to TRBJ1-1, with D unclear. V was shortened by 2 bases and J by 1 base, with 11 bases between the two germline ends. This CDR3 spans 15 amino acids. CDR1 and CDR2 from the germline V gene are KGHSH and LQKENI. The CDR3 DNA reads as TGTGCCAGCTCACCAATTTGGGCCCCGAACACTGAAGCTTTCTTT. Encoded protein: CASSPIWAPNTEAFF.

The J gene is TRBJ1-5, the V gene TRBV6-1, with D unclear. CDR3 size: 12 residues. Trimming left V 2 bases short and J 4 bases short, with 3 bases between. Per germline, CDR1 MNHNS and CDR2 SASEGT. The CDR3 coding sequence is TGTGCCAGCAGTGAACCTAATCAGCCCCAGCATTTT. It encodes CASSEPNQPQHF.

This clone has just a few counts. This rearrangement joins TRBV6-5 to TRBJ2-7; TRBD2 might be the D (7 bases). The V gene's germline CDR1 is MNHEY and CDR2 SVGAGI. V was trimmed by 4 bases and J by 3 bases, leaving 16 bases between them. This CDR3 contains 15 residues. Here the CDR3 DNA reads TGTGCCAGCAGTTGGGGAACGGGGGGCCACTACGAGCAGTACTTC. This sequence encodes CASSWGTGGHYEQYF.

The chain combines TRBV6-5 with TRBJ2-1, with D maybe TRBD1 (6 bases). This CDR3 is 14 amino acids long. The germline V gene encodes CDR1 MNHEY and CDR2 SVGAGI. The V end lost 2 bases, the J end lost 6 bases, and 11 bases lay between the germline ends. CDR3 protein: CASSYAGARNEQFF. The CDR3 bases are TGTGCCAGCAGTTACGCAGGGGCCCGCAATGAGCAGTTCTTC.

This clone was observed a handful of times. This chain uses TRBV6-6 with TRBJ1-2, with D possibly being TRBD1 (5 bases). CDR1 and CDR2 from the germline V gene are MNHNY and SVGAGI (reference sequence). V shed 7 bases and J shed 0 bases, with 12 bases lying between them. This CDR3 contains 14 residues. CDR3 in DNA: TGTGCCAGCAATTGGGGCAGAACTAACTATGGCTACACCTTC. This codes for CASNWGRTNYGYTF.

The J gene is TRBJ2-1, the V gene TRBV7-9, with TRBD2 matching over 10 bases. CDR1 is SEHNR, CDR2 FQNEAQ, per germline (reference sequence). The CDR3 consists of 18 residues. V dropped 5 bases and J dropped 2; count of bases not matched to a gene: 12. The CDR3, as DNA: TGTGCCAGCAGCCCGTTCGCTGGACTAGCGGTAACCTACAATGAGCAGTTCTTC. It encodes CASSPFAGLAVTYNEQFF.